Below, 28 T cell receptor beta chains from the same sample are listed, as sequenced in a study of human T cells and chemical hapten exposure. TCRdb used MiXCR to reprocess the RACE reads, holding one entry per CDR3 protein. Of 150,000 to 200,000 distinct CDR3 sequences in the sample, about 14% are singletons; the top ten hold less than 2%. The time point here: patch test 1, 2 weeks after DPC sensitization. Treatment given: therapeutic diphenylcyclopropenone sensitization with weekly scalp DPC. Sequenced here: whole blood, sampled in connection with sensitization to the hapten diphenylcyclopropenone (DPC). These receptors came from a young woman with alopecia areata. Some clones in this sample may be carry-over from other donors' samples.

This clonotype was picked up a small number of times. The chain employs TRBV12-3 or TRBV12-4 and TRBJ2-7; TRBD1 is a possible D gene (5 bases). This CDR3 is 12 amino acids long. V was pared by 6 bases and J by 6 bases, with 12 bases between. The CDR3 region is CASSRSGFEQYF. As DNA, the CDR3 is TGTGCCAGCAGCCGGTCAGGGTTCGAGCAGTACTTC.

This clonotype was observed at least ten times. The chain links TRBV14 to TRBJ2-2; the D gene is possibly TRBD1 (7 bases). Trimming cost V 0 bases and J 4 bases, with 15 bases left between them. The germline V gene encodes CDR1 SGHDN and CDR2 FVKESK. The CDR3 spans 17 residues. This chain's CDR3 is CASSQDFRGAFTGELFF. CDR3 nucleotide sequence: TGTGCCAGCAGCCAAGATTTCAGGGGGGCGTTCACCGGGGAGCTGTTTTTT.

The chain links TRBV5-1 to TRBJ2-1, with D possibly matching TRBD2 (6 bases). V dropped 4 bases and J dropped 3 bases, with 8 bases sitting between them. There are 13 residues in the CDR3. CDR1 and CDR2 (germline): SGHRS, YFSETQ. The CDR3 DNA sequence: TGCGCCAGCAGCATGGACTACTACAATGAGCAGTTCTTC. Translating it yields CASSMDYYNEQFF.

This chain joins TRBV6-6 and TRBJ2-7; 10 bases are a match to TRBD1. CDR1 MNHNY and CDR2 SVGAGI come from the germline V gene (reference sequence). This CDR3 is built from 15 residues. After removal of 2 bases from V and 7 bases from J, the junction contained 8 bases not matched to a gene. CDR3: CASSYETGTGEEQYF. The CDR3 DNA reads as TGTGCCAGCAGTTACGAAACCGGGACAGGGGAAGAGCAGTACTTC.

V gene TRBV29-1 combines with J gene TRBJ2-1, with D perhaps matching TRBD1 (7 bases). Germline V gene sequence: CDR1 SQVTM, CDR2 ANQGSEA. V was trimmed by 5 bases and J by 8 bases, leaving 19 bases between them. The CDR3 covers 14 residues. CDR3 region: CSVIGRGALDEQFF. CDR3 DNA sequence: TGCAGCGTTATTGGCAGGGGGGCTCTCGATGAGCAGTTCTTC.

CDR3 amino acids: CATSRQENSPLHF. DNA for the CDR3: TGTGCCACCAGCAGACAAGAGAATTCACCCCTCCACTTT. V gene TRBV15 combines with J gene TRBJ1-6, with D uncertain. Germline-derived CDR1 and CDR2 are LNHNV and YYDKDF (reference sequence). V gave up 2 bases and J gave up 7 bases, with 6 bases separating them. This CDR3 is built from 13 residues.

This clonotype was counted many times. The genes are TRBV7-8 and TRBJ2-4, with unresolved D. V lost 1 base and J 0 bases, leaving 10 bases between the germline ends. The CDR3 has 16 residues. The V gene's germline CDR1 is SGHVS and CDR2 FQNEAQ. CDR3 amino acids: CASSLEARLAKNIQYF. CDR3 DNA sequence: TGTGCCAGCAGCTTAGAGGCGCGGCTAGCCAAAAACATTCAGTACTTC.

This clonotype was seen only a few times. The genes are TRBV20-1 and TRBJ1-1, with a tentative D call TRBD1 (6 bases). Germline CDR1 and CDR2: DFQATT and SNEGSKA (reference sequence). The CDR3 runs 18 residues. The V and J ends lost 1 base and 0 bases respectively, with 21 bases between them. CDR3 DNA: TGCAGTGCTAGAGCTGGGCAGGGACACCCGGCGTTGAACACTGAAGCTTTCTTT. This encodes CSARAGQGHPALNTEAFF.

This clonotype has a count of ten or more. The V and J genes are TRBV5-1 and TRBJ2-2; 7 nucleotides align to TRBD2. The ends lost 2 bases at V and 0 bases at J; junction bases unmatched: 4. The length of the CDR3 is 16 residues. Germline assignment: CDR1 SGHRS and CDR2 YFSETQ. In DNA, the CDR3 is TGCGCCAGCAGCTTTGACGGGGGGTCGAACACCGGGGAGCTGTTTTTT. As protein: CASSFDGGSNTGELFF.

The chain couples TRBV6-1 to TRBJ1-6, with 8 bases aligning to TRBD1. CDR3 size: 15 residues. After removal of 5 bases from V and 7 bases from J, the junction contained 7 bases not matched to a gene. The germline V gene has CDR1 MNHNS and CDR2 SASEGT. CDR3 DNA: TGTGCCAGCAGTAAAAGGACAGGGAACAATTCACCCCTCCACTTT. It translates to CASSKRTGNNSPLHF.

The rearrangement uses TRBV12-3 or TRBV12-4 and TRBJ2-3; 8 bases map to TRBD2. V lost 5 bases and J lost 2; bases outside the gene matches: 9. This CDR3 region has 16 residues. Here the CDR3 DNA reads TGTGCCAGCAGTCCCGGGACTAGGACCTTCACAGATACGCAGTATTTT. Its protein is CASSPGTRTFTDTQYF.

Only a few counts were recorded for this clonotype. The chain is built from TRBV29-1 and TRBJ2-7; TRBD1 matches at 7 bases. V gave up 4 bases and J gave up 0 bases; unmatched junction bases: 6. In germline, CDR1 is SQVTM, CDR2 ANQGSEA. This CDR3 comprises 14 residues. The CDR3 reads CSVGGDRVSYEQYF. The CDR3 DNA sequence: TGCAGCGTTGGAGGAGACAGGGTCTCCTACGAGCAGTACTTC.

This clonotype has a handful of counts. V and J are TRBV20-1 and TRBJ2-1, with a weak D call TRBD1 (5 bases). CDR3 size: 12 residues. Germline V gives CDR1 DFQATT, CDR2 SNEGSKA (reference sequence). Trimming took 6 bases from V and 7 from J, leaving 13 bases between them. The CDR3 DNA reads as TGCAGTGCCCCTAGTAGGGGAAATGAGCAGTTCTTC. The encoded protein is CSAPSRGNEQFF.

The CDR3 loop reads CASSASRVDEQYF. For the CDR3, the DNA is TGTGCCAGCAGCGCGTCCAGGGTAGACGAGCAGTACTTC. The rearrangement joins TRBV7-2 to TRBJ2-7; maybe TRBD1 (5 bases). V lost 5 bases, J lost 5 bases, and 13 bases lay in between. The length of the CDR3 is 13 residues. Germline CDR1 and CDR2: SGHTA and FQGNSA.

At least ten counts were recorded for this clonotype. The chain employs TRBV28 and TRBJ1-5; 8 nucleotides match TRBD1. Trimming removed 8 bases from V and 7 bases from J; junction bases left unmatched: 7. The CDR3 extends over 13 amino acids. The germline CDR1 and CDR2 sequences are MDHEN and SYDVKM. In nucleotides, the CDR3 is TGTGCCAGCGAACAGGGGGGTCGACAGCCCCAGCATTTT. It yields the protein CASEQGGRQPQHF. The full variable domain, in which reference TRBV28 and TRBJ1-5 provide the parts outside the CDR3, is DVKVTQSSRYLVKRTGEKVFLECVQDMDHENMFWYRQDPGLGLRLIYFSYDVKMKEKGDIPEGYSVSREKKERFSLILESASTNQTSMYLCASEQGGRQPQHFGDGTRLSIL.

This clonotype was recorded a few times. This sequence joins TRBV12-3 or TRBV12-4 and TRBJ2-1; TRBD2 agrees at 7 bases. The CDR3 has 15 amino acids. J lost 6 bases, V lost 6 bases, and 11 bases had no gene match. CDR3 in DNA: TGTGCCAGCAGCTTGAGATCGAGCGGGATCAATGAGCAGTTCTTC. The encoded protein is CASSLRSSGINEQFF.

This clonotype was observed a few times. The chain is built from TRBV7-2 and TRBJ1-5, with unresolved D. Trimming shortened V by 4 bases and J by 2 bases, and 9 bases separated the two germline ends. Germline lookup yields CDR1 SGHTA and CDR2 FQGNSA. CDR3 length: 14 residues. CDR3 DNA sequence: TGTGCCAGCAGCTCCCCCGGAGGCAATCAGCCCCAGCATTTT. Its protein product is CASSSPGGNQPQHF.

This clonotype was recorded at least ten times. CDR3 nucleotide sequence: TGTGCCAGCAGCTTAGACAGGTCCAATGAGCAGTTCTTC. Translation: CASSLDRSNEQFF. The chain employs TRBV7-9 and TRBJ2-1; TRBD1 is a possible D gene (5 bases). V lost 1 base to trimming and J lost 6 bases, with 7 bases between them. Germline V gene lookup returns CDR1 SEHNR and CDR2 FQNEAQ (reference sequence). This CDR3 contains 13 residues.

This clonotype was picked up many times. DNA of the CDR3: TGCAGCGTTGATGGGGGCTACACCTTC. Its translation: CSVDGGYTF. The rearrangement links TRBV29-1 to TRBJ1-2, with D unresolved. This CDR3 has 9 residues. Between the trimmed V and J ends, which lost 3 bases and 8 bases, there was a span of 4 bases. Germline V lookup: CDR1 SQVTM, CDR2 ANQGSEA.

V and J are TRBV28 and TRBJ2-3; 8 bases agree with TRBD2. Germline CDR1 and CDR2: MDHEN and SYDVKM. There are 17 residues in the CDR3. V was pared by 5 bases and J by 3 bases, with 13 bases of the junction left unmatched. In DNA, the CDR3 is TGTGCCAGCAGTCACTCCGGCGCGGGAGGACGAACAGATACGCAGTATTTT. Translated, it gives CASSHSGAGGRTDTQYF.

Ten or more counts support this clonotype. The CDR3 is CASKVGSYEQYF. The CDR3 DNA is TGTGCCAGCAAGGTCGGGAGTTACGAGCAGTACTTC. The J gene is TRBJ2-7, the V gene TRBV2; D is possibly TRBD2 (6 bases). V lost 7 bases and J 4 bases, leaving 11 bases between the germline ends. The germline V gene has CDR1 SNHLY and CDR2 FYNNEI. CDR3 size: 12 residues.

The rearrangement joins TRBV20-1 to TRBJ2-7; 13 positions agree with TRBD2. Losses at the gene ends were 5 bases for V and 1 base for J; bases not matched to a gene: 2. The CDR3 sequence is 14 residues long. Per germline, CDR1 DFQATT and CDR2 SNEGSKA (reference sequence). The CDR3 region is CSAPTSGRSYEQYF. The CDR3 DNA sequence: TGCAGTGCTCCGACTAGCGGGAGGTCCTACGAGCAGTACTTC.

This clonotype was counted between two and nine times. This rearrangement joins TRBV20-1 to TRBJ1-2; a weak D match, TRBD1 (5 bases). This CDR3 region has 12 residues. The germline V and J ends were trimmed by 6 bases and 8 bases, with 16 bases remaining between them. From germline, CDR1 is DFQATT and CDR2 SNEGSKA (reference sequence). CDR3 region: CSAVAGIGGYTF. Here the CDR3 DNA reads TGCAGTGCCGTAGCAGGGATAGGGGGCTACACCTTC.

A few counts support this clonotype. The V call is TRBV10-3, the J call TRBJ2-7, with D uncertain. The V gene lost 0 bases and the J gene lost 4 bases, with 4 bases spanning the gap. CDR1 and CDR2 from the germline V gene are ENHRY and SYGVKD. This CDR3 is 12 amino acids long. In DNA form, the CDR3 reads TGTGCCATCAGTGAGTCGAATTACGAGCAGTACTTC. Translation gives CAISESNYEQYF.

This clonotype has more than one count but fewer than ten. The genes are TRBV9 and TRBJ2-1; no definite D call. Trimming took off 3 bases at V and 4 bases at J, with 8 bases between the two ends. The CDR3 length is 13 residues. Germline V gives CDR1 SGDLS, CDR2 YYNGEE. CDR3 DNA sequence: TGTGCCAGCAGCGCAGAGATTTACAATGAGCAGTTCTTC. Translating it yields CASSAEIYNEQFF.

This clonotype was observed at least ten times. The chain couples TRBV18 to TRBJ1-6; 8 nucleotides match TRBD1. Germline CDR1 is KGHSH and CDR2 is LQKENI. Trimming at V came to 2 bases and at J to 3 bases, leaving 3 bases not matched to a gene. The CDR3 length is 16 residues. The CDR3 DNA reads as TGTGCCAGCTCACCAGGGACAGGAGGCTATAATTCACCCCTCCACTTT. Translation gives CASSPGTGGYNSPLHF.

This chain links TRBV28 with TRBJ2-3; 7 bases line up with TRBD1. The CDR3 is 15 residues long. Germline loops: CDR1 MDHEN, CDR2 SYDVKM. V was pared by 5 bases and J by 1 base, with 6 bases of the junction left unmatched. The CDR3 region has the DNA TGTGCCAGCAGTAAAGGGGGCGCGGGCACAGATACGCAGTATTTT. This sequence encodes CASSKGGAGTDTQYF.

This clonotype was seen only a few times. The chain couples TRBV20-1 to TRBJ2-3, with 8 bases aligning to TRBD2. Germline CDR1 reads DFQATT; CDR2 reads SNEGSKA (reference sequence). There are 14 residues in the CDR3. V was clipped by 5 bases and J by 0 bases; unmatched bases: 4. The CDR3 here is CSAFASGSTDTQYF. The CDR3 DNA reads TGCAGTGCTTTTGCTAGCGGGAGCACAGATACGCAGTATTTT.